The 15 T cell receptor beta chains presented below share a single source sample, sequenced in a study of shared clonotypes between healthy human individuals. Sequenced by immunoSEQ multiplex PCR; TCRdb stores in-frame clones only, minus some. Found here are 2,100,000 or so clones, under 97% of them singletons; the top ten hold roughly 0.13%. The specimen was naive CD4+ T cells sorted from blood. As to subset: CD45RA+ positively selected. The receptors here all came from a man in his late teens or twenties in good health.

This chain joins TRBV6-1 and TRBJ1-3; D not certain. CDR1 and CDR2 from the germline V gene are MNHNS and SASEGT. V lost 3 bases and J lost 0, with 9 bases in between. This CDR3 spans 15 amino acids. As DNA, the CDR3 is TGTGCCAGCAGTGATAACTTTGCCTCTGGAAACACCATATATTTT. Translating gives CASSDNFASGNTIYF.

The V call is TRBV10-3, the J call TRBJ2-5, with D perhaps matching TRBD2 (6 bases). Judging by the DNA end, TRBJ2-7 fits better; the J call may be wrong. The CDR3 has 12 residues. Germline assignment: CDR1 ENHRY and CDR2 SYGVKD. CDR3 nucleotides: TGTGCCATCAGGACTAGTTCCCACGAGCAGTACTTC. Residues: CAIRTSSHEQYF.

The chain uses TRBV7-9 and TRBJ2-7; D tentatively fits TRBD1 or TRBD2 (6 bases each). Germline values: CDR1 SEHNR, CDR2 FQNEAQ (reference sequence). V was shortened by 5 bases and J by 2 bases, with 16 bases between the two germline ends. This CDR3 region has 15 residues. CDR3 residues: CASSGGGSVAYEQYF. The CDR3 DNA reads TGTGCCAGCAGCGGAGGGGGTAGCGTTGCCTACGAGCAGTACTTC.

V is TRBV6-5 and J is TRBJ2-7, with 8 bases aligning to TRBD2. There are 15 residues in the CDR3. Looked up from germline, CDR1 is MNHEY and CDR2 is SVGAGI. V dropped 6 bases and J dropped 0; count of bases not matched to a gene: 7. CDR3 DNA sequence: TGTGCCAGCAGCCACCCACGGGGGGGCTCCTACGAGCAGTACTTC. The encoded protein is CASSHPRGGSYEQYF.

This chain uses TRBV5-1 with TRBJ1-2; a possible D gene is TRBD1 (5 bases). The CDR3 length is 14 residues. V was clipped by 3 bases and J by 6 bases, with 15 bases between them. CDR1 is SGHRS and CDR2 is YFSETQ in the germline V gene. CDR3 coding DNA: TGCGCCAGCAGCTCGCTCCAGGGTGCCCATGGCTACACCTTC. It is translated as CASSSLQGAHGYTF.

This clone was seen only once. J is TRBJ2-1 and V is TRBV5-1; D remains unclear. This CDR3 has 14 residues. V dropped 2 bases and J dropped 5 bases, with 11 bases sitting between them. Germline CDR1 reads SGHRS; CDR2 reads YFSETQ. The CDR3 DNA reads as TGCGCCAGCAGCTTTGGCCTATCTAACAATGAGCAGTTCTTC. Amino acid sequence: CASSFGLSNNEQFF. Based on the CDR3 plus reference TRBV5-1 and TRBJ2-1, the full variable domain is KAGVTQTPRYLIKTRGQQVTLSCSPISGHRSVSWYQQTPGQGLQFLFEYFSETQRNKGNFPGRFSGRQFSNSRSEMNVSTLELGDSALYLCASSFGLSNNEQFFGPGTRLTVL.

The V and J genes are TRBV9 and TRBJ1-3, with D perhaps matching TRBD1 (6 bases). Germline V lookup: CDR1 SGDLS, CDR2 YYNGEE. The CDR3 is 16 amino acids. V was shortened by 0 bases and J by 1 base, with 11 bases between the two germline ends. The CDR3 loop is CASSVGQEGSGNTIYF. CDR3 bases: TGTGCCAGCAGCGTAGGACAGGAAGGGTCTGGAAACACCATATATTTT. Full variable domain (remainder filled in from reference TRBV9 and TRBJ1-3): DSGVTQTPKHLITATGQRVTLRCSPRSGDLSVYWYQQSLDQGLQFLIQYYNGEERAKGNILERFSAQQFPDLHSELNLSSLELGDSALYFCASSVGQEGSGNTIYFGEGSWLTVV.

The chain carries TRBV4-3 and TRBJ2-5; D tentatively fits TRBD1 or TRBD2 (5 bases each). The CDR3 sequence is 15 residues long. The V gene lost 2 bases and the J gene lost 2 bases, with 12 bases spanning the gap. Germline V gene sequence: CDR1 LGHNA, CDR2 YSLEER. Here the CDR3 reads CASSQNQGPQETQYF. Here the CDR3 DNA reads TGCGCCAGCAGCCAAAACCAGGGACCGCAAGAGACCCAGTACTTC.

The gene calls are TRBV20-1 and TRBJ2-5, with no clear D. There are 11 residues in the CDR3. The V gene's germline CDR1 is DFQATT and CDR2 SNEGSKA (reference sequence). Trimming took off 3 bases at V and 7 bases at J, with 9 bases between the two ends. The CDR3 protein is CSARMDGTQYF. The DNA for the CDR3 is TGCAGTGCTAGGATGGATGGGACCCAGTACTTC.

J is TRBJ1-2 and V is TRBV20-1, with no clear D. The CDR3 runs to 11 residues. The germline V gene encodes CDR1 DFQATT and CDR2 SNEGSKA (reference sequence). V was shortened by 3 bases and J by 6 bases, with 8 bases between the two germline ends. CDR3 DNA sequence: TGCAGTGCTAGGGGAACAAATGGCTACACCTTC. It translates to CSARGTNGYTF.

J is TRBJ2-7 and V is TRBV2; D is ambiguous. V lost 6 bases, J lost 0 bases, and 9 bases lay in between. The germline gives CDR1 SNHLY, CDR2 FYNNEI. This CDR3 comprises 13 residues. As DNA, the CDR3 is TGTGCCAGCAGCCCCGGGCCCTCCTACGAGCAGTACTTC. Translated, it gives CASSPGPSYEQYF.

The chain uses TRBV6-5 and TRBJ2-6; D is uncertain. This CDR3 contains 14 residues. Germline CDR1 reads MNHEY; CDR2 reads SVGAGI. V lost 6 bases and J 0 bases, leaving 6 bases between the germline ends. The CDR3 loop reads CASSGSSGANVLTF. CDR3 sequence (DNA): TGTGCCAGCAGCGGGTCCTCTGGGGCCAACGTCCTGACTTTC.

This chain connects TRBV29-1 to TRBJ2-2; 9 bases match TRBD1. CDR1 and CDR2 (germline): SQVTM, ANQGSEA. This CDR3 is 13 amino acids long. The V and J ends lost 6 bases and 6 bases, in that order; junction bases with no gene match: 5. The DNA of the CDR3 is TGCAGCGTGCCGGGACAGGGCTCCGGGGAGCTGTTTTTT. As protein: CSVPGQGSGELFF.

The chain recombines TRBV10-1 with TRBJ2-7; 7 bases are shared with TRBD1. The CDR3 runs to 15 residues. V lost 2 bases, J lost 2 bases, and 6 bases stayed unmatched. Germline assignment: CDR1 WNHNN and CDR2 SYGVQD (reference sequence). CDR3 loop: CASSEDRVGPYEQYF. CDR3 DNA: TGCGCCAGCAGTGAGGACAGGGTCGGTCCCTACGAGCAGTACTTC.

The V and J genes are TRBV5-1 and TRBJ2-2, with a possible D match to TRBD1 (6 bases). The CDR3 extends over 15 amino acids. CDR1 SGHRS and CDR2 YFSETQ come from the germline V gene. The V end was cut by 3 bases, the J end by 4 bases, with 13 bases between. CDR3 sequence: CASSWRTAVTGELFF. DNA of the CDR3: TGCGCCAGCAGCTGGAGGACAGCGGTCACCGGGGAGCTGTTTTTT.